A single T cell receptor beta chain is shown here with its context. What it binds is not known. A junction boundary mismatches the germline segment, possibly from a read error. Tagging with unique molecular identifiers was a feature of the TCR beta cDNA libraries. The T cell input of about 0.85 to 10 million gave around 540,000 cDNA molecules. From the PCR reads, TCRdb called clonotypes with MiXCR, one entry per CDR3 protein. The sample contains 150,000 to 200,000 distinct CDR3 sequences, approximately 28% of which appear only once. The data are from a study of post-analysis software for immune sequencing data. Study observations and caveats: Controls had lower frequencies than patients of about five TRBV segments, which included TRBV5-6, TRBV5-1 and TRBV20-1. The study found significantly lower normalized Chao1 diversity in multiple sclerosis patients than in controls.

The CDR3 runs to 12 residues. The germline V gene encodes CDR1 SGHTA and CDR2 FQGNSA. Source material: blood. The origin of this receptor is a girl under 18 with multiple sclerosis. The V gene is TRBV7-2, the J gene TRBJ2-3; D is ambiguous. The CDR3 DNA follows: TGCGCCAGCAGCTTGGGTCTCGATACGCAGTATTTT. As protein: CASSLGLDTQYF. The full variable domain, completed using reference TRBV7-2 and TRBJ2-3, is GAGVSQSPSNKVTEKGKDVELRCDPISGHTALYWYRQSLGQGLEFLIYFQGNSAPDKSGLPSDRFSAERTGGSVSTLTIQRTQQEDSAVYLCASSLGLDTQYFGPGTRLTVL.